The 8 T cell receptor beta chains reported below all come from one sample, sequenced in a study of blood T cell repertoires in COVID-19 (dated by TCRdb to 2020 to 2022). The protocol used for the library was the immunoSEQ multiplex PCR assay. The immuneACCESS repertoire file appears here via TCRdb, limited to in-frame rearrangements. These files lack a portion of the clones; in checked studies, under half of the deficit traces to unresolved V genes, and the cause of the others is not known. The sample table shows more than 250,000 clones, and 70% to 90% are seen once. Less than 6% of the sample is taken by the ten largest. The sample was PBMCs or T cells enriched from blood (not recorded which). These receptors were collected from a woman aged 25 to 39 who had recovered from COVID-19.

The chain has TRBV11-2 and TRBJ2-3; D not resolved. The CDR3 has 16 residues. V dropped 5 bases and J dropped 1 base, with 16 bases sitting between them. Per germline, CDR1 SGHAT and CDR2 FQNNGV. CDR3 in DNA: TGTGCCAGCAGCCCCGTCCCTGCGTCGGGCACAGATACGCAGTATTTT. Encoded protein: CASSPVPASGTDTQYF.

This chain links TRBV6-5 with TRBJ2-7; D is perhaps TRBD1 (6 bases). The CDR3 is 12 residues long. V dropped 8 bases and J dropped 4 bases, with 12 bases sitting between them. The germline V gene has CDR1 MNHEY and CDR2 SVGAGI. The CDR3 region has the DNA TGTGCCAGCTCCGGGACAAGATACGAGCAGTACTTC. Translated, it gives CASSGTRYEQYF.

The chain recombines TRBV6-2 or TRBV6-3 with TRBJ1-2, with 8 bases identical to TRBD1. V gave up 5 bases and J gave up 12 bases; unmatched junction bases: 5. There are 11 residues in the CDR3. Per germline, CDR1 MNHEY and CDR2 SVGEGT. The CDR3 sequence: CASSQTGEDTF. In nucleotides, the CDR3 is TGTGCCAGCAGTCAGACAGGGGAGGACACCTTC.

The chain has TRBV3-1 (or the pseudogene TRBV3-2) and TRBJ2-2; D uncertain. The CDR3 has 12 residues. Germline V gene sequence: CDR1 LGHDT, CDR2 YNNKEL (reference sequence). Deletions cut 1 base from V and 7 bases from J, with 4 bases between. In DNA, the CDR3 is TGTGCCAGCAGCCAAGCAGGCGGGGAGCTGTTTTTT. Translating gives CASSQAGGELFF.

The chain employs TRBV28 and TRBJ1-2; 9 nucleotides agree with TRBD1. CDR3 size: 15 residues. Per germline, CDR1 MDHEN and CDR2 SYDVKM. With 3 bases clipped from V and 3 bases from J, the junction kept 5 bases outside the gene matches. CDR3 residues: CASSLYRGHDYGYTF. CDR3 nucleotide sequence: TGTGCCAGCAGTTTGTACAGGGGGCACGACTATGGCTACACCTTC.

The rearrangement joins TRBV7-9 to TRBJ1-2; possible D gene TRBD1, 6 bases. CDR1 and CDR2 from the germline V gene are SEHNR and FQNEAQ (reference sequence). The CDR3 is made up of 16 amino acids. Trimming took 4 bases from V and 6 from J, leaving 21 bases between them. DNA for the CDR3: TGTGCCAGCAGCTCCGAAACAGGGTTGGGAGAGGATGGCTACACCTTC. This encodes CASSSETGLGEDGYTF. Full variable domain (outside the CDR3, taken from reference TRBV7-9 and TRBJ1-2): DTGVSQNPRHKITKRGQNVTFRCDPISEHNRLYWYRQTLGQGPEFLTYFQNEAQLEKSRLLSDRFSAERPKGSFSTLEIQRTEQGDSAMYLCASSSETGLGEDGYTFGSGTRLTVV.

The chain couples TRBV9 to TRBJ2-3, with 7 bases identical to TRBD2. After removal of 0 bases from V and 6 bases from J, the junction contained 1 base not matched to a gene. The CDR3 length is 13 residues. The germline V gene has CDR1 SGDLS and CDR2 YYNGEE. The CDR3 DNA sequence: TGTGCCAGCAGCGTAGCGGGAGGTGATACGCAGTATTTT. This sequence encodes CASSVAGGDTQYF.

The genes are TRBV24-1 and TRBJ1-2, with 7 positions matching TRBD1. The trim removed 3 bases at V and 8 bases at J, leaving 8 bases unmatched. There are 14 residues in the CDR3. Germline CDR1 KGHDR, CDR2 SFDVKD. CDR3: CATSDPDRDRGYTF. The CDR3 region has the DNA TGTGCCACCAGTGATCCCGACAGGGACCGGGGCTACACCTTC.